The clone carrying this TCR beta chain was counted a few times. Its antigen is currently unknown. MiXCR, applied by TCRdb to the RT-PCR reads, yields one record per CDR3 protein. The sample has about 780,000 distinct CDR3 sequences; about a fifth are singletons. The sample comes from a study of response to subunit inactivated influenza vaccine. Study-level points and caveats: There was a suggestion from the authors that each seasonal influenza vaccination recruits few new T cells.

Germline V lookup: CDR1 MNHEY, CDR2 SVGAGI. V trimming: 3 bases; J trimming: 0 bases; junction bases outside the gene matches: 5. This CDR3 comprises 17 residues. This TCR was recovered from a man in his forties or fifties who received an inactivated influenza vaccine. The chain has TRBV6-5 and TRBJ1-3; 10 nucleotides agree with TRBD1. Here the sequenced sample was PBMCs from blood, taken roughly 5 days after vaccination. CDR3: CASSYRRTGGSGNTIYF. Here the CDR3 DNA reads TGTGCCAGCAGTTATCGGCGGACAGGGGGCTCTGGAAACACCATATATTTT.